These 22 T cell receptor beta chains were all obtained from the same sample, sequenced in a study of blood T cell repertoires in COVID-19 (dated by TCRdb to 2018 to 2021). Library preparation used the immunoSEQ multiplex PCR assay. This is the immuneACCESS table as TCRdb keeps it, with only in-frame sequences that have V and J called. A part of the clones is gone; compared with another copy, unresolved V genes explain less than half, and the rest is unexplained. The table for this sample lists 200,000 to 250,000 clones; approximately 80% of them were counted only once. The ten most abundant clones make up approximately 5.1% of the sample. Material for sequencing was peripheral blood. Source of these receptors: a woman aged 55-75 years who had recovered from COVID-19.

The rearrangement uses TRBV12-3 or TRBV12-4 and TRBJ1-1, with D maybe TRBD1 (6 bases). V lost 5 bases to trimming and J lost 1 base, with 8 bases between them. The CDR3 runs to 13 residues. The CDR3, as DNA: TGTGCCAGCAGTGGACAGACGAACACTGAAGCTTTCTTT. It encodes CASSGQTNTEAFF.

CDR3 DNA: TGTGCCAGCTCCGGAGGAGGTGGCTGGGGGCTTGGCGACACTGAAGCTTTCTTT. It yields the protein CASSGGGGWGLGDTEAFF. The J gene is TRBJ1-1, the V gene TRBV18, with D perhaps TRBD1 (6 bases). Trimming shortened V by 6 bases and J by 3 bases, and 26 bases separated the two germline ends. This CDR3 region has 18 residues. In germline, CDR1 is KGHSH, CDR2 LQKENI.

This sequence joins TRBV19 and TRBJ1-4; 9 nucleotides agree with TRBD1. This CDR3 region has 17 residues. V was clipped by 4 bases and J by 8 bases; unmatched bases: 14. CDR1 LNHDA and CDR2 SQIVND come from the germline V gene (reference sequence). The CDR3: CASSTFSGTGRLEKLFF. DNA of the CDR3: TGTGCCAGTAGTACCTTCTCCGGGACAGGGCGCTTGGAAAAACTGTTTTTT.

This chain connects TRBV3-1 (or the pseudogene TRBV3-2) to TRBJ1-4, with D unclear. Germline V lookup: CDR1 LGHDT, CDR2 YNNKEL (reference sequence). Trimming took off 4 bases at V and 8 bases at J, with 11 bases between the two ends. CDR3 length equals 13 residues. The CDR3 sequence: CASSRGGEEKLFF. The CDR3 bases are TGTGCCAGCAGCCGAGGTGGGGAGGAAAAACTGTTTTTT.

The rearrangement uses TRBV6-5 and TRBJ1-5, with TRBD1 identical over 9 bases. Germline CDR1 and CDR2: MNHEY and SVGAGI. The CDR3 is made up of 14 amino acids. Unmatched junction bases numbered 3, after V lost 5 bases and J lost 4 bases. The CDR3 DNA follows: TGTGCCAGCAGTCGACAGGGGGGGAATCAGCCCCAGCATTTT. This encodes CASSRQGGNQPQHF.

This clone is a singleton in its sample. The chain uses TRBV4-2 and TRBJ2-1; 8 nucleotides line up with TRBD2. The CDR3 is 14 residues long. The V gene end was trimmed by 1 base and the J gene end by 8 bases; junction bases not matched to a gene: 4. Germline assignment: CDR1 LGHNA and CDR2 YNFKEQ. The CDR3 bases are TGTGCCAGCAGCCAAGCCCGGGGGGGCCATGAGCAGTTCTTC. Translated: CASSQARGGHEQFF.

V gene TRBV4-1 combines with J gene TRBJ2-3; 12 nucleotides line up with TRBD2. Germline CDR1 MGHRA, CDR2 YSYEKL. The junction had 12 bases not matched to a gene; V was cut back by 1 base and J by 1 base. This CDR3 region has 20 residues. For the CDR3, the DNA is TGCGCCAGCAGCCAAGGAATATCTAGCGGGGGGGCTGGCGGCACAGATACGCAGTATTTT. The encoded protein is CASSQGISSGGAGGTDTQYF.

Concerning this clone: Other DNA sequences in this specimen translate into the identical CDR3. This chain uses TRBV9 with TRBJ2-7; 9 nucleotides align to TRBD1. CDR3 length: 14 residues. V dropped 0 bases and J dropped 4; count of bases not matched to a gene: 2. Germline values: CDR1 SGDLS, CDR2 YYNGEE. CDR3 DNA sequence: TGTGCCAGCAGCGTAGGACAGGGGGTGTACGAGCAGTACTTC. Protein: CASSVGQGVYEQYF.

This rearrangement joins TRBV19 to TRBJ2-7; 8 nucleotides align to TRBD1. The V gene end was trimmed by 4 bases and the J gene end by 0 bases; junction bases not matched to a gene: 5. CDR1 is LNHDA and CDR2 is SQIVND in the germline V gene (reference sequence). The CDR3 totals 15 residues. CDR3 residues: CASSTTGGPSYEQYF. The CDR3 DNA follows: TGTGCCAGTAGTACAACAGGGGGACCCTCCTACGAGCAGTACTTC.

The CDR3 DNA is TGTGCCAGCAGCCCCAGGGCTCGCCCCTACTATGGCTACACCTTC. Its protein is CASSPRARPYYGYTF. The chain employs TRBV6-2 or TRBV6-3 and TRBJ1-2; TRBD1 might be the D (5 bases). The CDR3 extends over 15 amino acids. Looked up from germline, CDR1 is MNHEY and CDR2 is SVGEGT. V dropped 6 bases and J dropped 3 bases, with 17 bases sitting between them.

This clone has a single count. The rearrangement uses TRBV5-6 and TRBJ2-7; a possible D gene is TRBD2 (6 bases). CDR1 is SGHDT and CDR2 is YYEEEE in the germline V gene. Deletions cut 0 bases from V and 5 bases from J, with 12 bases between. This CDR3 has 14 residues. For the CDR3, the DNA is TGTGCCAGCAGCTTGGCCGGGGGATTAGACGAGCAGTACTTC. Protein product: CASSLAGGLDEQYF. The full variable domain, with the rest looked up from reference TRBV5-6 and TRBJ2-7, is DAGVTQSPTHLIKTRGQQVTLRCSPKSGHDTVSWYQQALGQGPQFIFQYYEEEERQRGNFPDRFSGHQFPNYSSELNVNALLLGDSALYLCASSLAGGLDEQYFGPGTRLTVT.

The CDR3: CASSRYVGAFF. The CDR3, as DNA: TGTGCCAGCAGCCGCTACGTCGGAGCTTTCTTT. The V gene is TRBV2, the J gene TRBJ1-1; D is uncertain. The CDR3 length is 11 residues. Trimming removed 6 bases at V and 10 bases at J, with 12 bases between. Germline lookup yields CDR1 SNHLY and CDR2 FYNNEI.

This chain joins TRBV5-1 and TRBJ2-7; D might be TRBD2 (5 bases). V was shortened by 1 base and J by 2 bases, with 10 bases between the two germline ends. CDR1 and CDR2 from the germline V gene are SGHRS and YFSETQ. This CDR3 spans 14 amino acids. CDR3 residues: CASSLYDYTYEQYF. In nucleotides, the CDR3 is TGCGCCAGCAGCTTGTATGACTACACCTACGAGCAGTACTTC.

The rearrangement uses TRBV5-1 and TRBJ2-2, with 7 positions matching TRBD1. V lost 6 bases to trimming and J lost 3 bases; unmatched junction nucleotides: 8. The CDR3 contains 15 residues. Germline V gives CDR1 SGHRS, CDR2 YFSETQ. The chain's CDR3 is CASTATGSYTGELFF. The CDR3 region has the DNA TGCGCCAGCACCGCGACAGGGTCCTACACCGGGGAGCTGTTTTTT.

This clone has just one count. The DNA for the CDR3 is TGTGCCAGTAGTCCAAATACGAGGGCACCCCTCCACTTT. This codes for CASSPNTRAPLHF. V and J are TRBV19 and TRBJ1-6, with D hard to call. Per the germline V gene, CDR1 is LNHDA and CDR2 is SQIVND (reference sequence). The CDR3 is 13 residues long. Between the trimmed V and J ends, which lost 5 bases and 11 bases, there was a span of 13 bases.

The chain combines TRBV14 with TRBJ1-5; the match to TRBD1 covers 7 bases. This CDR3 region has 20 residues. Germline values: CDR1 SGHDN, CDR2 FVKESK. The J segment lost 0 bases and the V segment lost 2 bases, leaving 16 bases of the junction unmatched. The CDR3 is CASSQYPGQTMGISNQPQHF. The CDR3 nucleotides are TGTGCCAGCAGCCAATACCCGGGACAGACAATGGGGATTAGCAATCAGCCCCAGCATTTT.

This sequence joins TRBV6-5 and TRBJ2-7; the match to TRBD1 covers 12 bases. The CDR3 is 14 amino acids. J lost 5 bases, V lost 7 bases, and 6 bases had no gene match. In germline, CDR1 is MNHEY, CDR2 SVGAGI. The CDR3 coding sequence is TGTGCCAGCAAAGCCGGGACAGGGGGCGACGAGCAGTACTTC. The encoded protein is CASKAGTGGDEQYF.

V usage is TRBV11-2 and J usage is TRBJ2-2; 11 bases line up with TRBD2. V dropped 5 bases and J dropped 7; count of bases not matched to a gene: 6. The CDR3 consists of 15 residues. Germline CDR1 SGHAT, CDR2 FQNNGV. The CDR3 coding sequence is TGTGCCAGCAGCCCTAGCGGGGGGTTAAACGGGGAGCTGTTTTTT. This sequence encodes CASSPSGGLNGELFF. Using reference TRBV11-2 and TRBJ2-2 for the parts outside the CDR3, the full variable domain is EAGVAQSPRYKIIEKRQSVAFWCNPISGHATLYWYQQILGQGPKLLIQFQNNGVVDDSQLPKDRFSAERLKGVDSTLKIQPAKLEDSAVYLCASSPSGGLNGELFFGEGSRLTVL.

This chain uses TRBV19 with TRBJ2-7, with TRBD1 matching 11 bases. V shed 4 bases and J 6 bases; nucleotides not matched to a gene: 14. The CDR3 runs to 17 residues. CDR1 and CDR2 (germline): LNHDA, SQIVND (reference sequence). The CDR3 sequence: CASSRHGTGGIGVEQYF. The CDR3 coding sequence is TGTGCCAGTAGTAGGCACGGGACAGGGGGAATCGGGGTCGAGCAGTACTTC.

The genes are TRBV4-1 and TRBJ2-3; 9 bases match TRBD2. The CDR3 covers 15 residues. Germline V gives CDR1 MGHRA, CDR2 YSYEKL. Trimming removed 5 bases from V and 6 bases from J; junction bases left unmatched: 9. The CDR3 region is CASSTLAGGLDTQYF. CDR3 DNA: TGCGCCAGCAGCACCCTGGCGGGGGGGCTGGATACGCAGTATTTT.

This sequence joins TRBV12-3 or TRBV12-4 and TRBJ1-4; D uncertain. The V and J ends lost 3 bases and 4 bases respectively, with 3 bases between them. The CDR3 extends over 12 amino acids. The CDR3 protein is CASSFGNEKLFF. CDR3 DNA: TGTGCCAGCAGTTTCGGTAATGAAAAACTGTTTTTT.

The chain couples TRBV14 to TRBJ1-1; 9 bases are shared with TRBD1. The germline V gene encodes CDR1 SGHDN and CDR2 FVKESK. The CDR3 spans 15 residues. With V trimmed by 6 bases and J by 9 bases, 14 bases remained unmatched. The CDR3 sequence: CASSANRGQIHQAFF. The CDR3 nucleotides are TGTGCCAGCAGTGCGAACAGGGGGCAGATTCATCAAGCTTTCTTT. Supplemented by reference TRBV14 and TRBJ1-1, the full variable domain reads EAGVTQFPSHSVIEKGQTVTLRCDPISGHDNLYWYRRVMGKEIKFLLHFVKESKQDESGMPNNRFLAERTGGTYSTLKVQPAELEDSGVYFCASSANRGQIHQAFFGQGTRLTVV.